Below, one T cell receptor (beta chain) is given with its context. Its antigen remains unidentified. The data are from a study of vaccination effects on CD4 cells after COVID-19. ViraFEST assay sequencing came after antigen-specific CD4+ T cells were expanded with viral peptide pools. Subsequent to a culture period of more than 9 days, CD4+ T cells were isolated. Convalescent patients had PCR-confirmed SARS-CoV-2 infection between March and December 2020. Cells in the negative control culture received an HIV-1 Nef peptide pool. The method was immunoSEQ multiplex PCR; TCRdb's version includes in-frame clones alone and lacks a portion of them. The sample lists about 70,000 clones, around 70% occurring once. The CDR3 totals 15 residues. Trimming took 0 bases from V and 7 from J, leaving 15 bases between them. Germline V gene lookup returns CDR1 LGHDT and CDR2 YNNKEL (reference sequence).

The TCR comes from a human donor who had a prior SARS-CoV-2 infection. The sample was CD4+ T cells from PBMCs cultured with HIV peptides, taken before COVID-19 vaccination. Subset meaning: HIV-1 Nef peptide pool negative control/reference culture. This rearrangement joins TRBV3-1 (or the pseudogene TRBV3-2) to TRBJ2-5; D gene ambiguous. The CDR3 coding sequence is TGTGCCAGCAGCCAAGATCGTCTAGTCGTTCGGACCCAGTACTTC. Residues: CASSQDRLVVRTQYF.